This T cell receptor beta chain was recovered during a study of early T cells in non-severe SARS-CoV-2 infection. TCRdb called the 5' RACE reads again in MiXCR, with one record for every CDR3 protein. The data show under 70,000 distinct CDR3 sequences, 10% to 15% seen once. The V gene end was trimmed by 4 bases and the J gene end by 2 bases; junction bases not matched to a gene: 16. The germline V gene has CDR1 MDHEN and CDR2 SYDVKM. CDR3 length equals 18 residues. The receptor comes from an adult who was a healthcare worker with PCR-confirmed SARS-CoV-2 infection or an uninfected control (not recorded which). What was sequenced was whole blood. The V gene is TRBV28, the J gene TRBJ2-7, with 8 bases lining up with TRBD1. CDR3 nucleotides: TGTGCCAGCAGTTCGCTTTGGACCGGGACAGGAGTCCCCTACGAGCAGTACTTC. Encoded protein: CASSSLWTGTGVPYEQYF.